A selection of T cell receptor beta chains follows, all from one sample in a study of OX40 agonist ivuxolimab in advanced cancers. The assay was immunoSEQ multiplex PCR, and TCRdb's table has in-frame clones only and misses some. The sample has about 42,000 clones; over 75% are singletons. The starting material was CD4+ or CD8+ T cells sorted from blood, obtained in a trial of the OX40 agonist ivuxolimab. Source of these receptors: an adult with an advanced solid tumor such as melanoma, head and neck, liver or kidney cancer. Both conserved end residues are part of each CDR3. A D gene is named only where the DNA matches it firmly. Clone size is shown for a subset of rows, as once, few, many or a class of expanded clone.

abundance: once
d_gene: TRBD2
j_gene: TRBJ2-3
v_gene: TRBV29-1
CDR3nt: TGCAGCGTCTTTAGCGGGGGGGCCTATGATACGCAGTATTTT
CDR3aa: CSVFSGGAYDTQYF

abundance: few
d_gene: .
j_gene: TRBJ1-1
v_gene: TRBV18
CDR3nt: TGTGCCAGCTCACCAACACAGGACACTGAAGCTTTCTTT
CDR3aa: CASSPTQDTEAFF

abundance: .
d_gene: .
j_gene: TRBJ2-7
v_gene: TRBV5-1
CDR3nt: TGCGCCAGCAGCTTTACGGACACGGGCTACGAGCAGTACTTC
CDR3aa: CASSFTDTGYEQYF

abundance: few
d_gene: .
j_gene: TRBJ1-3
v_gene: TRBV28
CDR3nt: TGTGCCAGCAGTTTTGTCAGGCTGAGCTCTGGAAACACCATATATTTT
CDR3aa: CASSFVRLSSGNTIYF

abundance: .
d_gene: .
j_gene: TRBJ1-5
v_gene: TRBV6-5
CDR3nt: TGTGCCAGCAGTTACTCGGGCAGGAACAATCAGCCCCAGCATTTT
CDR3aa: CASSYSGRNNQPQHF

abundance: .
d_gene: TRBD1
j_gene: TRBJ2-7
v_gene: TRBV7-3
CDR3nt: TGTGCCAGCAGCAGGGGACAGGGCTACGAGCAGTACTTC
CDR3aa: CASSRGQGYEQYF

abundance: few
d_gene: .
j_gene: TRBJ1-6
v_gene: TRBV9
CDR3nt: TGTGCCAGCAACGAGGCGGACTATAATTCACCCCTCCACTTT
CDR3aa: CASNEADYNSPLHF

abundance: .
d_gene: TRBD2
j_gene: TRBJ2-3
v_gene: TRBV11-2
CDR3nt: TGTGCCAGCAGCTTTCTAGCGGGGGCCGGGACAGATACGCAGTATTTT
CDR3aa: CASSFLAGAGTDTQYF

abundance: .
d_gene: .
j_gene: TRBJ2-3
v_gene: TRBV28
CDR3nt: TGTGCCAGCAGTTTCAGGTACACAGATACGCAGTATTTT
CDR3aa: CASSFRYTDTQYF

abundance: .
d_gene: .
j_gene: TRBJ2-3
v_gene: TRBV27
CDR3nt: TGTGCCAGCAGTTTCGGTAAAAATGGACCGATTTTCACAGATACGCAGTATTTT
CDR3aa: CASSFGKNGPIFTDTQYF

abundance: .
d_gene: .
j_gene: TRBJ1-5
v_gene: TRBV19
CDR3nt: TGTGCCAGTACCAACCGACGGATCGGCAATCAGCCCCAGCATTTT
CDR3aa: CASTNRRIGNQPQHF

abundance: .
d_gene: TRBD1
j_gene: TRBJ1-2
v_gene: TRBV4-2
CDR3nt: TGTGCCAGCAGCCTAAACCGGGACAGGGCAGATGGCTACACCTTC
CDR3aa: CASSLNRDRADGYTF

abundance: .
d_gene: TRBD1
j_gene: TRBJ2-6
v_gene: TRBV5-1
CDR3nt: TGCGCCAGCAGCTTACCCGGGACAGGGGGCGCTGGGGCCAACGTCCTGACTTTC
CDR3aa: CASSLPGTGGAGANVLTF

abundance: .
d_gene: .
j_gene: TRBJ2-1
v_gene: TRBV19
CDR3nt: TGTGCCAGTAGGCCCGGGAGCGTTCGCAATGAGCAGTTCTTC
CDR3aa: CASRPGSVRNEQFF

abundance: once
d_gene: .
j_gene: TRBJ2-3
v_gene: TRBV9
CDR3nt: TGTGCCAGCAGCGTAGTTTCAGGAGATACGCAGTATTTT
CDR3aa: CASSVVSGDTQYF

abundance: .
d_gene: .
j_gene: TRBJ2-3
v_gene: TRBV5-1
CDR3nt: TGCGCCAGCGCACGGGGGACCCAAAAGGCAGATACGCAGTATTTT
CDR3aa: CASARGTQKADTQYF

abundance: .
d_gene: .
j_gene: TRBJ2-5
v_gene: TRBV7-3
CDR3nt: TGTGCCAGCAGGGTCGAAGGTGGGACCCAGTACTTC
CDR3aa: CASRVEGGTQYF

abundance: .
d_gene: TRBD1
j_gene: TRBJ2-3
v_gene: TRBV7-3
CDR3nt: TGTGCCAGCAGCCGGCAGGGGGCAGGGGCAGATACGCAGTATTTT
CDR3aa: CASSRQGAGADTQYF

abundance: .
d_gene: .
j_gene: TRBJ1-2
v_gene: TRBV6-6
CDR3nt: TGTGCCAGCCACCGTGCCGCATTCTATGGCTACACCTTC
CDR3aa: CASHRAAFYGYTF

abundance: .
d_gene: .
j_gene: TRBJ1-4
v_gene: TRBV7-9
CDR3nt: TGTGCCAGCAGCTTAGACTCAACAGCAACTAATGAAAAACTGTTTTTT
CDR3aa: CASSLDSTATNEKLFF

abundance: .
d_gene: .
j_gene: TRBJ1-3
v_gene: TRBV6-5
CDR3nt: TGTGCCAGCAGTACTCTGGCTGGAAATGGAAACACCATATATTTT
CDR3aa: CASSTLAGNGNTIYF

abundance: .
d_gene: .
j_gene: TRBJ1-2
v_gene: TRBV6-5
CDR3nt: TGTGCCAGCAGTTACCACCCTTCGATCTATGGCTACACCTTC
CDR3aa: CASSYHPSIYGYTF

abundance: .
d_gene: .
j_gene: TRBJ2-1
v_gene: TRBV16
CDR3nt: TGTGCCAGCAGCCAATCGCCGGAGGGGCGGTTCTTC
CDR3aa: CASSQSPEGRFF

abundance: .
d_gene: .
j_gene: TRBJ1-2
v_gene: TRBV18
CDR3nt: TGTGCCAGCTCACCAGAGAGTAAATCCAACTATGGCTACACCTTC
CDR3aa: CASSPESKSNYGYTF

abundance: .
d_gene: .
j_gene: TRBJ1-3
v_gene: TRBV7-3
CDR3nt: TGTGCCAGCAGCACAGGCAGCTCTGGAAACACCATATATTTT
CDR3aa: CASSTGSSGNTIYF

abundance: .
d_gene: TRBD1
j_gene: TRBJ1-6
v_gene: TRBV7-7
CDR3nt: TGTGCCAGCAGCTCAAGGACAGGGGATAGTTCACCCCTCCACTTT
CDR3aa: CASSSRTGDSSPLHF

abundance: .
d_gene: .
j_gene: TRBJ2-7
v_gene: TRBV5-3
CDR3nt: TGTGCCAGCAGTCCGGGACTCCTCTACGAGCAGTACTTC
CDR3aa: CASSPGLLYEQYF

abundance: .
d_gene: .
j_gene: TRBJ2-2
v_gene: TRBV19
CDR3nt: TGTGCCAGTAGCACCGCCCGGAACACCGGGGAGCTGTTTTTT
CDR3aa: CASSTARNTGELFF

abundance: .
d_gene: TRBD1
j_gene: TRBJ2-5
v_gene: TRBV7-9
CDR3nt: TGTGCCAGCATCCCCTGGGGACAGGGCTATGAGACCCAGTACTTC
CDR3aa: CASIPWGQGYETQYF

abundance: once
d_gene: TRBD1
j_gene: TRBJ2-3
v_gene: TRBV11-3
CDR3nt: TGTGCCAGCAGCCCCCCCCAGGGGGGCACAGATACGCAGTATTTT
CDR3aa: CASSPPQGGTDTQYF

abundance: .
d_gene: .
j_gene: TRBJ2-5
v_gene: TRBV5-1
CDR3nt: TGCGCCAGCAGCTTGAGGCCCGGGTACCAAGAGACCCAGTACTTC
CDR3aa: CASSLRPGYQETQYF

abundance: .
d_gene: .
j_gene: TRBJ2-5
v_gene: TRBV2
CDR3nt: TGTGCCAGCAGTGACGGGATTTTCCCAGAGACCCAGTACTTC
CDR3aa: CASSDGIFPETQYF

abundance: .
d_gene: .
j_gene: TRBJ1-2
v_gene: TRBV7-2
CDR3nt: TGTGCCAGCAGCTCCTTGGACAGAGCTAACTATGGCTACACCTTC
CDR3aa: CASSSLDRANYGYTF

abundance: .
d_gene: .
j_gene: TRBJ2-1
v_gene: TRBV27
CDR3nt: TGTGCCAGCCACAAAACCCACAATGAGCAGTTCTTC
CDR3aa: CASHKTHNEQFF

abundance: .
d_gene: .
j_gene: TRBJ1-5
v_gene: TRBV4-3
CDR3nt: TGCGCCAGCAGCCAAGATCTCTGGCAGTCCAATCAGCCCCAGCATTTT
CDR3aa: CASSQDLWQSNQPQHF

abundance: .
d_gene: TRBD1
j_gene: TRBJ1-1
v_gene: TRBV4-1
CDR3nt: TGCGCCAGCAGCCAACCGGGACAGTTGAACACTGAAGCTTTCTTT
CDR3aa: CASSQPGQLNTEAFF

abundance: .
d_gene: TRBD1
j_gene: TRBJ2-7
v_gene: TRBV7-2
CDR3nt: TGTGCCAGCAGCCGGGACAGGTGGAGCTACGAGCAGTACTTC
CDR3aa: CASSRDRWSYEQYF

abundance: .
d_gene: .
j_gene: TRBJ1-2
v_gene: TRBV27
CDR3nt: TGTGCCAGCAGTTTATCCTGGGACGGTAGCAGTTATGGCTACACCTTC
CDR3aa: CASSLSWDGSSYGYTF

abundance: .
d_gene: .
j_gene: TRBJ2-7
v_gene: TRBV2
CDR3nt: TGTGCCAGTAGCCAGGGCGGGACAGCCTCCTACGAGCAGTACTTC
CDR3aa: CASSQGGTASYEQYF

abundance: .
d_gene: .
j_gene: TRBJ2-7
v_gene: TRBV9
CDR3nt: TGTGCCAGCAGCGTAGAAGGGGGGCGCGAGCAGTACTTC
CDR3aa: CASSVEGGREQYF

abundance: .
d_gene: .
j_gene: TRBJ1-4
v_gene: TRBV6-5
CDR3nt: TGTGCCAGCAGTTACTCGCTGCCCGTGAGGGGGGAAAAACTGTTTTTT
CDR3aa: CASSYSLPVRGEKLFF

abundance: .
d_gene: .
j_gene: TRBJ2-7
v_gene: TRBV6-5
CDR3nt: TGTGCCAGCAGTTATCGAGCTTCCTACGAGCAGTACTTC
CDR3aa: CASSYRASYEQYF

abundance: .
d_gene: TRBD2
j_gene: TRBJ2-1
v_gene: TRBV9
CDR3nt: TGTGCCAGCAGCGACCGGCTAGCGGGGGGATTCTACAATGAGCAGTTCTTC
CDR3aa: CASSDRLAGGFYNEQFF

abundance: once
d_gene: .
j_gene: TRBJ1-5
v_gene: TRBV28
CDR3nt: TGTGCCAGCAGTTCCTCATTAGGCAGGGGAGACAATCAGCCCCAGCATTTT
CDR3aa: CASSSSLGRGDNQPQHF

abundance: .
d_gene: TRBD1
j_gene: TRBJ1-6
v_gene: TRBV27
CDR3nt: TGTGCCAGCAGGGACAGGGGTGGATCACCCCTCCACTTT
CDR3aa: CASRDRGGSPLHF

abundance: .
d_gene: .
j_gene: TRBJ1-5
v_gene: TRBV2
CDR3nt: TGTGCCAGCAGCGGCGACACCAGCAATCAGCCCCAGCATTTT
CDR3aa: CASSGDTSNQPQHF

abundance: .
d_gene: .
j_gene: TRBJ2-2
v_gene: TRBV5-1
CDR3nt: TGCGCCAGCAGCTTGGCCGGGGCCACGGGCTTTAGGGAGCTGTTTTTT
CDR3aa: CASSLAGATGFRELFF

abundance: .
d_gene: .
j_gene: TRBJ2-5
v_gene: TRBV4-1
CDR3nt: TGCGCCAGCAGCCAAAACCCTGCCCTTGGGTCACAAGAGACCCAGTACTTC
CDR3aa: CASSQNPALGSQETQYF

abundance: .
d_gene: TRBD1
j_gene: TRBJ2-3
v_gene: TRBV28
CDR3nt: TGTGCCAGCAGTTACCAACCAGGGGGCCCTAGCACAGATACGCAGTATTTT
CDR3aa: CASSYQPGGPSTDTQYF

abundance: .
d_gene: TRBD2
j_gene: TRBJ2-7
v_gene: TRBV27
CDR3nt: TGTGCCAGCAGTCCCCAAACTAGCGGGGGCCCTAGGGAGCAGTACTTC
CDR3aa: CASSPQTSGGPREQYF

abundance: .
d_gene: .
j_gene: TRBJ1-4
v_gene: TRBV5-1
CDR3nt: TGCGCCAGCAGCTTGACACCCGAAAAACTGTTTTTT
CDR3aa: CASSLTPEKLFF

abundance: .
d_gene: .
j_gene: TRBJ1-2
v_gene: TRBV10-3
CDR3nt: TGTGCCATCGAGGGCACGAGGGGTGGAGGCTACACCTTC
CDR3aa: CAIEGTRGGGYTF

abundance: .
d_gene: .
j_gene: TRBJ2-2
v_gene: TRBV7-9
CDR3nt: TGTGCCAGCAGCTTAGTTCTGGATAACACCGGGGAGCTGTTTTTT
CDR3aa: CASSLVLDNTGELFF

abundance: .
d_gene: TRBD1
j_gene: TRBJ1-2
v_gene: TRBV5-5
CDR3nt: TGTGCCAGCAGCCCGGGACAGGGGAACTATGGCTACACCTTC
CDR3aa: CASSPGQGNYGYTF

abundance: .
d_gene: .
j_gene: TRBJ2-1
v_gene: TRBV4-3
CDR3nt: TGCGCCAGCAGCCAAGATAGAACGGGGAGGACGAATGAGCAGTTCTTC
CDR3aa: CASSQDRTGRTNEQFF

abundance: .
d_gene: TRBD1
j_gene: TRBJ1-2
v_gene: TRBV14
CDR3nt: TGTGCCAGCAGCCAACGACCGGGACAGGGTAACTATGGCTACACCTTC
CDR3aa: CASSQRPGQGNYGYTF

abundance: .
d_gene: .
j_gene: TRBJ2-1
v_gene: TRBV29-1
CDR3nt: TGCAGCTCCAAGGGTTTTTCCTACAATGAGCAGTTCTTC
CDR3aa: CSSKGFSYNEQFF

abundance: .
d_gene: TRBD2
j_gene: TRBJ2-1
v_gene: TRBV7-6
CDR3nt: TGTGCCAGCAGCCCTAGCGGGGGGGCCCCAAGCTCCTACAATGAGCAGTTCTTC
CDR3aa: CASSPSGGAPSSYNEQFF

abundance: few
d_gene: TRBD2
j_gene: TRBJ2-3
v_gene: TRBV28
CDR3nt: TGTGCCAGCAGTTTACGGCGGGAGGGCACAGATACGCAGTATTTT
CDR3aa: CASSLRREGTDTQYF